The clone carrying this TCR beta chain was observed at least ten times. Each CDR3 protein gets one entry after TCRdb re-called the 5' RACE reads with MiXCR. The top ten hold roughly 3% of the sample, which has about 130,000 distinct CDR3 sequences, roughly an eighth seen once. The data are from a study of CD8 T cells in ankylosing spondylitis. There are 14 residues in the CDR3. V lost 0 bases to trimming and J lost 2 bases, with 5 bases between them. The germline CDR1 and CDR2 sequences are SGHRS and YFSETQ. The sequence came from a female donor with ankylosing spondylitis or in good health (not recorded which). The sample was blood, either unsorted or a sorted T cell fraction (not recorded which). V usage is TRBV5-1 and J usage is TRBJ2-2; no firm D call. CDR3 loop: CASSLGSNTGELFF. The CDR3 DNA reads TGCGCCAGCAGCTTGGGTAGTAACACCGGGGAGCTGTTTTTT.